This record concerns one T cell receptor (beta chain) sequence. Its specificity is not known. These data originate in a study of T cells after yellow fever vaccination. MiXCR, run by TCRdb on the 5' RACE reads, gives a single entry per CDR3 protein. The repertoire holds more than 450,000 distinct CDR3 sequences, with roughly 22% as singletons. Points from the study as a whole: Repertoires sorted by FACS could include abundant clonotypes that are contaminants from the bulk population. In post-booster samples, most primary-vaccination clones reappeared (roughly 96% CD4, over 70% CD8).

The germline gives CDR1 SGHRS, CDR2 YFSETQ. V lost 0 bases to trimming and J lost 4 bases, with 13 bases between them. The CDR3 is 15 residues long. The V and J genes are TRBV5-1 and TRBJ1-2; D perhaps matches TRBD1 (6 bases). Sequenced here: PBMCs, sampled roughly 20 days after the first yellow fever vaccination. This receptor was taken from a man aged 18 to 30 who received the YFV17D yellow fever vaccine. The CDR3: CASSLDPGTSYGYTF. CDR3 bases: TGCGCCAGCAGCTTGGATCCTGGGACATCCTATGGCTACACCTTC. Together with reference TRBV5-1 and TRBJ1-2, the CDR3 gives the full variable domain: KAGVTQTPRYLIKTRGQQVTLSCSPISGHRSVSWYQQTPGQGLQFLFEYFSETQRNKGNFPGRFSGRQFSNSRSEMNVSTLELGDSALYLCASSLDPGTSYGYTFGSGTRLTVV.